This is a list of T cell receptor beta chains from one sample in a study of radiotherapy plus CTLA-4 blockade in lung cancer. Profiled with immunoSEQ multiplex PCR; TCRdb holds only in-frame clones, not every one. The sample lists approximately 60,000 clones; 82% were seen once. The sample consisted of peripheral blood, taken from a patient treated with radiotherapy plus ipilimumab. These receptors came from a human donor with non-small cell lung cancer whose response to radiotherapy plus ipilimumab could not be evaluated. CDR3s leave out the opening cysteine and the closing phenylalanine or tryptophan.

j_call v_call cdr3_aa
TRBJ1-1 TRBV6-1 ASTSDRGNTEAF
TRBJ2-7 TRBV5-1 ASSLALAGMYEQY
TRBJ1-1 TRBV9 ASSPRQGNTEAF
TRBJ1-2 TRBV7-9 ASSSQGGNYGYT
TRBJ1-2 TRBV18 ASSPVRGLEGYT
TRBJ1-3 TRBV10-3 AIRGQGNGNTIY
TRBJ2-1 TRBV4-3 ASSPQGAHEQF
TRBJ1-2 TRBV9 ASSVEEWGPYGYT
TRBJ2-1 TRBV5-1 ASSPSSGRAFYNEQF
TRBJ2-1 TRBV6-5 ASSLGDEQL
TRBJ2-2 TRBV9 ASSRTGVTGELF
TRBJ2-1 TRBV10-3 AISESQGLVFDNEQF
TRBJ1-1 TRBV4-3 ASSQDDRNTEAF
TRBJ2-7 TRBV10-2 ASSNKYEQY
- TRBV5-1 ASRLLAGEPYEQY
TRBJ2-5 TRBV29-1 SVPRGETQY
TRBJ1-2 TRBV6-6 ASRIQGNYGYT
TRBJ2-3 TRBV19 ASSRAENPTDTQY
TRBJ2-7 TRBV28 ASRDSSSSYEQY
TRBJ2-1 TRBV19 ASSIQANEQF
TRBJ2-1 TRBV11-2 ASSETSGGAIEQF
TRBJ1-2 TRBV9 ASSATSGGAANYGYT
TRBJ1-2 TRBV7-9 ASSHRGGPTPDYGYT
TRBJ2-2 TRBV11-2 ASTGDFTGELF
TRBJ2-5 TRBV27 ASARLAGQETQY
TRBJ2-3 TRBV5-1 ASSPEQGTQY
TRBJ2-3 TRBV5-1 ASSLEPRSSGGPYTQY
TRBJ1-5 TRBV7-2 ASSSQYSNQPQH
TRBJ1-3 TRBV7-9 ASSFLPSSGNTIY
TRBJ2-7 TRBV30 AWSVSGYEQY
TRBJ2-7 TRBV1 TSSQDNYEQY
TRBJ1-2 TRBV30 AWSWGQVAYGYT
TRBJ2-7 TRBV7-2 ASSLAEGPYEQY
TRBJ1-2 TRBV13 ASSLATGRFGYT